The rows below give T cell receptor beta chains drawn from one sample of a study of cytomegalovirus exposure and HLA in healthy donors. Some clones are missing from TCRdb's copy, which holds only in-frame ones; the method was immunoSEQ multiplex PCR. Of about 120,000 clones listed, 74% are singletons. Sequencing was done on a sample of PBMCs. The origin of the receptors is a human donor in good health. The CDR3 runs from the conserved cysteine through the conserved F or W. Fields, in order: CDR3 protein, CDR3 DNA, D gene, V gene, clone size, J gene. D genes are given only for firm matches. Some rows mark clone size as missing; the rest say once, few, many or name a class of expanded clone.

cdr3_aa: CASSLGLVGTQYF; cdr3_nt: TGTGCCAGCAGCTTAGGACTAGTTGGGACCCAGTACTTC; d_call: .; v_call: TRBV7-2; clone_size: .; j_call: TRBJ2-5
cdr3_aa: CASSLFEGAGQPQHF; cdr3_nt: TGTGCCAGCAGTTTATTTGAGGGGGCAGGACAGCCCCAGCATTTT; d_call: TRBD1; v_call: TRBV28; clone_size: .; j_call: TRBJ1-5
cdr3_aa: CASSLGLSSGNTIYF; cdr3_nt: TGTGCCAGCAGCTTGGGCTTGAGCTCTGGAAACACCATATATTTT; d_call: .; v_call: TRBV7-6; clone_size: .; j_call: TRBJ1-3
cdr3_aa: CASSLGAGRGETQYF; cdr3_nt: TGTGCCAGCAGCCTCGGAGCGGGACGGGGAGAGACCCAGTACTTC; d_call: TRBD2; v_call: TRBV14; clone_size: .; j_call: TRBJ2-5
cdr3_aa: CASRPTGITEAFF; cdr3_nt: TGTGCCAGCAGGCCTACAGGGATCACTGAAGCTTTCTTT; d_call: .; v_call: TRBV25-1; clone_size: once; j_call: TRBJ1-1
cdr3_aa: CASTRGTGAYEQYF; cdr3_nt: TGTGCCAGCACAAGAGGGACTGGAGCCTACGAGCAGTACTTC; d_call: .; v_call: TRBV6-1; clone_size: .; j_call: TRBJ2-7
cdr3_aa: CASSVAPLSSYNEQFF; cdr3_nt: TGTGCCAGCAGCGTAGCCCCCTTGAGCTCCTACAATGAGCAGTTCTTC; d_call: .; v_call: TRBV9; clone_size: .; j_call: TRBJ2-1
cdr3_aa: CASTGRGGYTHTQYF; cdr3_nt: TGTGCCAGCACAGGCAGGGGTGGGTACACACATACGCAGTATTTT; d_call: .; v_call: TRBV6-4; clone_size: .; j_call: TRBJ2-3
cdr3_aa: CASSPNPSGLGSVTDTQYF; cdr3_nt: TGTGCCAGTAGTCCCAACCCCTCCGGACTAGGAAGTGTGACAGATACGCAGTATTTT; d_call: TRBD2; v_call: TRBV19; clone_size: .; j_call: TRBJ2-3
cdr3_aa: CASSLWRQDADTQYF; cdr3_nt: TGTGCCAGCAGCTTGTGGCGGCAAGACGCAGATACGCAGTATTTT; d_call: .; v_call: TRBV5-4; clone_size: .; j_call: TRBJ2-3
cdr3_aa: CASSIGDRRLTDTQYF; cdr3_nt: TGTGCCAGTAGTATCGGCGACAGGCGTCTCACAGATACGCAGTATTTT; d_call: .; v_call: TRBV19; clone_size: once; j_call: TRBJ2-3
cdr3_aa: CASSLEDSPVGGQYF; cdr3_nt: TGTGCCAGCAGCCTAGAGGACAGCCCTGTGGGCGGGCAGTACTTC; d_call: .; v_call: TRBV9; clone_size: .; j_call: TRBJ2-7
cdr3_aa: CASSDSAFGNSPLHF; cdr3_nt: TGTGCCAGCAGCGATTCGGCGTTCGGGAATTCACCCCTCCACTTT; d_call: .; v_call: TRBV9; clone_size: .; j_call: TRBJ1-6
cdr3_aa: CASSSGATNFYGYTF; cdr3_nt: TGTGCCAGCAGTTCAGGGGCGACTAACTTCTATGGCTACACCTTC; d_call: .; v_call: TRBV6-1; clone_size: .; j_call: TRBJ1-2
cdr3_aa: CASGPPRVHSYEQYF; cdr3_nt: TGTGCCAGCGGACCACCCAGGGTTCATTCCTACGAGCAGTACTTC; d_call: .; v_call: TRBV28; clone_size: .; j_call: TRBJ2-7
cdr3_aa: CASRSGTSSYNEQFF; cdr3_nt: TGCGCCAGCAGGTCGGGGACTAGCTCCTACAATGAGCAGTTCTTC; d_call: TRBD2; v_call: TRBV5-1; clone_size: once; j_call: TRBJ2-1
cdr3_aa: CASSAPAGGSYNEQFF; cdr3_nt: TGTGCCAGCAGCGCCCCAGCGGGGGGCTCCTACAATGAGCAGTTCTTC; d_call: TRBD2; v_call: TRBV9; clone_size: .; j_call: TRBJ2-1
cdr3_aa: CASSQVRGGGYTF; cdr3_nt: TGCGCCAGCAGCCAAGTACGGGGGGGTGGCTACACCTTC; d_call: .; v_call: TRBV4-3; clone_size: .; j_call: TRBJ1-2
cdr3_aa: CASSFLRGTYTGELFF; cdr3_nt: TGTGCCAGCAGTTTCTTACGGGGGACCTACACCGGGGAGCTGTTTTTT; d_call: .; v_call: TRBV28; clone_size: .; j_call: TRBJ2-2
cdr3_aa: CSVARNTEAFF; cdr3_nt: TGCAGCGTTGCCAGAAACACTGAAGCTTTCTTT; d_call: .; v_call: TRBV29-1; clone_size: .; j_call: TRBJ1-1
cdr3_aa: CASSQDLTGVREAFF; cdr3_nt: TGCGCCAGCAGCCAAGATCTGACAGGGGTTCGTGAAGCTTTCTTT; d_call: TRBD1; v_call: TRBV4-3; clone_size: .; j_call: TRBJ1-1
cdr3_aa: CASSQDWGTGGGYTF; cdr3_nt: TGCGCCAGCAGCCAAGATTGGGGGACAGGGGGTGGCTACACCTTC; d_call: TRBD1; v_call: TRBV4-3; clone_size: few; j_call: TRBJ1-2
cdr3_aa: CSDLTGLGETQYF; cdr3_nt: TGCAGCGACCTGACAGGGTTGGGAGAGACCCAGTACTTC; d_call: TRBD1; v_call: TRBV29-1; clone_size: few; j_call: TRBJ2-5
cdr3_aa: CASSSHRVNSNQPQHF; cdr3_nt: TGTGCCAGTAGTAGCCACAGGGTCAATAGCAATCAGCCCCAGCATTTT; d_call: .; v_call: TRBV19; clone_size: .; j_call: TRBJ1-5